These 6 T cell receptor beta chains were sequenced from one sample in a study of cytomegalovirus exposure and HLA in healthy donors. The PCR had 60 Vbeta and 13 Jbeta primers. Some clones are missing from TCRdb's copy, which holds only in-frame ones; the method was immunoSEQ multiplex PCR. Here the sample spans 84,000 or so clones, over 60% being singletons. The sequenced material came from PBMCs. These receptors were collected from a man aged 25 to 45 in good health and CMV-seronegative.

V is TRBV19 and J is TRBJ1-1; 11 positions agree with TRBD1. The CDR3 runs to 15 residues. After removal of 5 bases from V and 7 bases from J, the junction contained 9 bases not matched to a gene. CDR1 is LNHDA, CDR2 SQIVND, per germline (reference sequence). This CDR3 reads CASSVGTGGFIEAFF. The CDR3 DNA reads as TGTGCCAGTAGTGTGGGGACAGGGGGATTTATTGAAGCTTTCTTT.

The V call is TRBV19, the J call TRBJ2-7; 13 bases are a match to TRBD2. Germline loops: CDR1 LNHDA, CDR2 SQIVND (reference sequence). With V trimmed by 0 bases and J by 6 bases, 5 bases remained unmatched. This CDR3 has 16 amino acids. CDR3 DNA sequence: TGTGCCAGTAGTATAGAACCAGGACTAGCGGGAGTCGAGCAGTACTTC. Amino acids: CASSIEPGLAGVEQYF.

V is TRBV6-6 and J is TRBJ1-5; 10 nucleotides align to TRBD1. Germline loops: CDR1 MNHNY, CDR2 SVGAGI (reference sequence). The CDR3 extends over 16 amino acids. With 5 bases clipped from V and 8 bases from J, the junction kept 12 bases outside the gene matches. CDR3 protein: CASSTHLTGGAEPQHF. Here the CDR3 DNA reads TGTGCCAGCAGTACACACCTGACAGGGGGCGCGGAGCCCCAGCATTTT.

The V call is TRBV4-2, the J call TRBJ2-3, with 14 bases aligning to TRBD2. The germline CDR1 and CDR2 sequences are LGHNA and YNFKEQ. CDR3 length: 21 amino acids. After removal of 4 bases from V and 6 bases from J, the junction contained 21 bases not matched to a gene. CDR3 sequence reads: CASSPHRGQDGTSGRTDTQYF. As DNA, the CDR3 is TGTGCCAGCAGCCCACATCGCGGGCAGGACGGGACTAGCGGGAGAACCGATACGCAGTATTTT.

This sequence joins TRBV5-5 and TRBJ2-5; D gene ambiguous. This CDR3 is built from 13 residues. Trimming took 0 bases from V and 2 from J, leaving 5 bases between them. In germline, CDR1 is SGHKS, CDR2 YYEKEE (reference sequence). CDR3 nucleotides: TGTGCCAGCAGCTTGGGGCAGCAAGAGACCCAGTACTTC. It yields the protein CASSLGQQETQYF.

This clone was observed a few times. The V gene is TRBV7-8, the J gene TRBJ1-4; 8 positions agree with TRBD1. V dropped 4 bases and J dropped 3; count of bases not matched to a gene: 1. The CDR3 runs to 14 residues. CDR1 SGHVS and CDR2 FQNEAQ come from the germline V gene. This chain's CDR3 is CASSYRGSNEKLFF. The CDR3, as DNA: TGTGCCAGCAGCTACAGGGGGTCTAATGAAAAACTGTTTTTT.